These 31 T cell receptor beta chains were all obtained from the same sample, sequenced in a study of Ad26.COV2.S vaccination and SARS-CoV-2 variants. As for treatment: 15 to 20 received Ad26.COV2.S at low or high dose, single or two shots; roughly 5 received placebo; per-sample allocation not given. Sampling took place 63 days after the first vaccine or placebo injection. Here immunoSEQ multiplex PCR was the method, and the copy in TCRdb shows in-frame clones only, minus some. The sample holds around 500,000 clones, roughly nine tenths seen once. The sample here was peripheral blood, taken in a trial of Ad26.COV2.S vaccine versus placebo. These TCRs come from a person aged 18 to 59 who received the Ad26.COV2.S COVID-19 vaccine or a placebo.

Comment on this clone: Its ends do not fully match the called genes, so a read error is possible. V usage is TRBV12-3 or TRBV12-4 and J usage is TRBJ2-4, with D perhaps TRBD1 (6 bases). This CDR3 comprises 13 residues. The CDR3 spells CASSRGTDLYRSF. In DNA form, the CDR3 reads TGTGCCAGCAGTAGGGGGACGGATCTTTATCGCAGCTTC.

This clone was seen only a few times. This rearrangement joins TRBV4-1 to TRBJ1-1; D unclear. Per the germline V gene, CDR1 is MGHRA and CDR2 is YSYEKL. Trimming took off 1 base at V and 10 bases at J, with 16 bases between the two ends. There are 14 residues in the CDR3. The CDR3 nucleotides read TGCGCCAGCAGCCAAGGTTTCGGGTTCGGTGCAGCTTTCTTT. Its translation: CASSQGFGFGAAFF.

This chain joins TRBV6-1 and TRBJ1-2, with a possible D match to TRBD1 (6 bases). CDR1 is MNHNS and CDR2 is SASEGT in the germline V gene. The germline V and J ends were trimmed by 3 bases and 7 bases, with 6 bases remaining between them. This CDR3 has 11 residues. CDR3 DNA: TGTGCCAGCAGTGAGGGGGCTGGCTACACCTTC. It translates to CASSEGAGYTF.

This chain links TRBV7-9 with TRBJ1-1; tentative D call: TRBD1 (6 bases). Germline V CDR1 and CDR2: SEHNR, FQNEAQ (reference sequence). The V gene lost 3 bases and the J gene lost 1 base, with 9 bases spanning the gap. The CDR3 has 14 amino acids. CDR3 DNA: TGTGCCAGCAGCTTGGGAGGGGGGAACACTGAAGCTTTCTTT. This codes for CASSLGGGNTEAFF.

This chain uses TRBV6-2 or TRBV6-3 with TRBJ1-1; 12 nucleotides match TRBD1. The CDR3 loop spans 16 amino acids. The germline V gene encodes CDR1 MNHEY and CDR2 SVGEGT. Losses at the gene ends were 5 bases for V and 5 bases for J; bases not matched to a gene: 9. The CDR3 coding sequence is TGTGCCAGCAGTCAGCCGGGACAGGGGGCGAGGACTGAAGCTTTCTTT. Protein: CASSQPGQGARTEAFF.

V and J are TRBV5-4 and TRBJ2-3, with 12 bases identical to TRBD2. CDR1 is SGHNT, CDR2 YYREEE, per germline (reference sequence). With 4 bases clipped from V and 1 base from J, the junction kept 4 bases outside the gene matches. The CDR3 extends over 16 amino acids. For the CDR3, the DNA is TGTGCCAGCAGCCTCAGACTAGCGGGAGGCACAGATACGCAGTATTTT. The encoded protein is CASSLRLAGGTDTQYF.

The chain employs TRBV7-8 and TRBJ1-2, with D unresolved. CDR3 size: 14 residues. Deletions cut 0 bases from V and 5 bases from J, with 10 bases between. Germline assignment: CDR1 SGHVS and CDR2 FQNEAQ. DNA of the CDR3: TGTGCCAGCAGCTTAGCGGGTTCCAAGTATGGCTACACCTTC. It is translated as CASSLAGSKYGYTF. The full variable domain, with the rest looked up from reference TRBV7-8 and TRBJ1-2, is GAGVSQSPRYKVAKRGQDVALRCDPISGHVSLFWYQQALGQGPEFLTYFQNEAQLDKSGLPSDRFFAERPEGSVSTLKIQRTQQEDSAVYLCASSLAGSKYGYTFGSGTRLTVV.

For this clone: Other nucleotide sequences in the sample specify the same CDR3. The chain has TRBV7-2 and TRBJ1-6; a weak D match, TRBD1 (5 bases). V lost 2 bases and J lost 4, with 6 bases in between. The length of the CDR3 is 14 residues. Germline V gives CDR1 SGHTA, CDR2 FQGNSA. The CDR3 protein is CASSLQGYNSPLHF. The CDR3 nucleotides are TGTGCCAGCAGCTTACAGGGTTATAATTCACCCCTCCACTTT.

The V and J genes are TRBV20-1 and TRBJ1-5, with D possibly being TRBD1 (5 bases). Germline CDR1 is DFQATT and CDR2 is SNEGSKA (reference sequence). CDR3 length: 13 residues. V was clipped by 3 bases and J by 2 bases, with 8 bases between them. In DNA form, the CDR3 reads TGCAGTGCTAGTATGGGGGGCAATCAGCCCCAGCATTTT. Translating it yields CSASMGGNQPQHF.

The chain joins TRBV3-1 (or the pseudogene TRBV3-2) to TRBJ1-2; the D gene is possibly TRBD1 (6 bases). V was cut by 1 base and J by 1 base, with 13 bases left in between. Germline V gene sequence: CDR1 LGHDT, CDR2 YNNKEL (reference sequence). This CDR3 is built from 16 residues. The CDR3 loop is CASSQGRGRNNYGYTF. The CDR3 DNA is TGTGCCAGCAGCCAAGGGCGGGGGCGGAATAACTATGGCTACACCTTC.

The J gene is TRBJ1-5, the V gene TRBV19, with 11 nucleotides matching TRBD1. V lost 5 bases and J lost 4; bases outside the gene matches: 10. CDR3 length: 17 amino acids. Germline V gene data show CDR1 as LNHDA and CDR2 as SQIVND (reference sequence). The CDR3 loop reads CASSDPSGTGGNQPQHF. DNA for the CDR3: TGTGCCAGTAGTGATCCGTCCGGGACAGGGGGAAATCAGCCCCAGCATTTT.

This chain connects TRBV7-8 to TRBJ2-5; possible D gene TRBD2, 5 bases. Germline V gives CDR1 SGHVS, CDR2 FQNEAQ. Trimming shortened V by 0 bases and J by 2 bases, and 7 bases separated the two germline ends. The CDR3 length is 14 residues. CDR3 sequence (DNA): TGTGCCAGCAGCTTAGCGGGGAGTCAAGAGACCCAGTACTTC. Translated, it gives CASSLAGSQETQYF.

This clone is a singleton in its sample. The gene calls are TRBV9 and TRBJ2-7; 10 nucleotides line up with TRBD2. The germline CDR1 and CDR2 sequences are SGDLS and YYNGEE. The V and J ends lost 0 bases and 7 bases, in that order; junction bases with no gene match: 4. The CDR3 is made up of 14 amino acids. The CDR3 protein is CASSVVVAGGEQYF. For the CDR3, the DNA is TGTGCCAGCAGCGTAGTGGTAGCGGGGGGTGAGCAGTACTTC.

This clone occurred a few times. The J gene is TRBJ1-6, the V gene TRBV9; D is uncertain. The V gene lost 2 bases and the J gene lost 6 bases, with 9 bases spanning the gap. Germline values: CDR1 SGDLS, CDR2 YYNGEE. CDR3 length equals 14 residues. CDR3 bases: TGTGCCAGCAGCGTCATGCAGACTAATTCACCCCTCCACTTT. The encoded protein is CASSVMQTNSPLHF.

This clone was observed a single time. The chain has TRBV6-2 or TRBV6-3 and TRBJ2-3; D is uncertain. V gave up 5 bases and J gave up 0 bases, with 6 bases separating them. CDR1 and CDR2 from the germline V gene are MNHEY and SVGEGT. The CDR3 loop spans 13 amino acids. CDR3 DNA: TGTGCCAGCAGTGACACTAGCACAGATACGCAGTATTTT. Its protein is CASSDTSTDTQYF.

CDR3 loop: CSASRAGRSSYNSPLHF. The DNA of the CDR3 is TGCAGTGCTAGTCGGGCGGGGAGGAGCTCCTATAATTCACCCCTCCACTTT. The chain employs TRBV20-1 and TRBJ1-6; D not certain. The germline V gene has CDR1 DFQATT and CDR2 SNEGSKA (reference sequence). The length of the CDR3 is 17 residues. V was pared by 3 bases and J by 0 bases, with 15 bases between.

The chain is built from TRBV18 and TRBJ2-6, with 7 nucleotides matching TRBD1. CDR1 is KGHSH, CDR2 LQKENI, per germline. The CDR3 consists of 17 residues. Germline trimming cut 3 bases from V and 0 bases from J; bases unmatched to any gene: 5. The CDR3 protein is CASSPLQGSSGANVLTF. DNA of the CDR3: TGTGCCAGCTCACCCCTACAGGGGAGCTCTGGGGCCAACGTCCTGACTTTC.

This rearrangement joins TRBV7-6 to TRBJ2-3; 7 bases line up with TRBD1. After removal of 5 bases from V and 2 bases from J, the junction contained 10 bases not matched to a gene. The CDR3 is 16 amino acids. In germline, CDR1 is SGHVS, CDR2 FNYEAQ. This CDR3 is CASSAPPGTATDTQYF. The CDR3 nucleotides are TGTGCCAGCAGCGCGCCCCCCGGGACAGCCACAGATACGCAGTATTTT.

The J gene is TRBJ1-2, the V gene TRBV14, with D unclear. V gave up 0 bases and J gave up 4 bases, with 12 bases separating them. In germline, CDR1 is SGHDN, CDR2 FVKESK. The CDR3 contains 15 residues. The CDR3 DNA is TGTGCCAGCAGCCAAGACTCCTATAGAGGCTATGGCTACACCTTC. Its protein product is CASSQDSYRGYGYTF.

On this clone itself: Other DNA sequences in this sample translate to the same CDR3. The chain carries TRBV5-1 and TRBJ1-1, with D unclear. The V end lost 4 bases, the J end lost 0 bases, and 7 bases lay between the germline ends. This CDR3 contains 13 residues. Per germline, CDR1 SGHRS and CDR2 YFSETQ. CDR3 in amino acids: CASSRNLNTEAFF. The CDR3 DNA is TGCGCCAGCAGCCGCAACCTGAACACTGAAGCTTTCTTT.

The chain joins TRBV10-3 to TRBJ2-7; D gene uncertain. Between the trimmed V and J ends, which lost 2 bases and 1 base, there was a span of 3 bases. Germline assignment: CDR1 ENHRY and CDR2 SYGVKD. This CDR3 contains 12 residues. The CDR3 spells CAISEASYEQYF. The CDR3 bases are TGTGCCATCAGTGAGGCTTCCTACGAGCAGTACTTC.

The V gene is TRBV27, the J gene TRBJ1-6, with D perhaps TRBD1 (5 bases). The CDR3 has 19 amino acids. The V end lost 6 bases, the J end lost 1 base, and 22 bases lay between the germline ends. Germline CDR1 is MNHEY and CDR2 is SMNVEV (reference sequence). In nucleotides, the CDR3 is TGTGCCAGCAGCCATAATTGGGGGTTGATTCGGTCCTATAATTCACCCCTCCACTTT. This encodes CASSHNWGLIRSYNSPLHF.

This clone has a single count. This sequence joins TRBV27 and TRBJ1-2; 7 bases are a match to TRBD1. This CDR3 spans 12 amino acids. CDR1 and CDR2 (germline): MNHEY, SMNVEV (reference sequence). After removal of 5 bases from V and 8 bases from J, the junction contained 5 bases not matched to a gene. The CDR3 protein is CASSPTGDGYTF. For the CDR3, the DNA is TGTGCCAGCAGTCCTACAGGGGACGGCTACACCTTC.

This clone came up once. V is TRBV30 and J is TRBJ2-7, with TRBD1 identical over 7 bases. This CDR3 comprises 14 residues. Germline assignment: CDR1 GTSNPN and CDR2 SVGIG (reference sequence). V trimming: 1 base; J trimming: 6 bases; junction bases outside the gene matches: 9. CDR3 sequence: CAWSASGGRGEQYF. The DNA of the CDR3 is TGTGCCTGGAGTGCCTCAGGGGGTCGTGGCGAGCAGTACTTC. Supplemented by reference TRBV30 and TRBJ2-7, the full variable domain reads SQTIHQWPATLVQPVGSPLSLECTVEGTSNPNLYWYRQAAGRGLQLLFYSVGIGQISSEVPQNLSASRPQDRQFILSSKKLLLSDSGFYLCAWSASGGRGEQYFGPGTRLTVT.

The J gene is TRBJ1-1, the V gene TRBV6-1; D is undetermined. Trimming shortened V by 2 bases and J by 4 bases, and 8 bases separated the two germline ends. The CDR3 contains 13 residues. Germline loops: CDR1 MNHNS, CDR2 SASEGT. DNA of the CDR3: TGTGCCAGCAGTGAACGGTTGGCCACTGAAGCTTTCTTT. This gives the protein CASSERLATEAFF.

The V and J genes are TRBV10-2 and TRBJ1-2; D gene uncertain. V was pared by 3 bases and J by 0 bases, with 8 bases between. Germline V gene lookup returns CDR1 WSHSY and CDR2 SAAADI. This CDR3 is built from 14 residues. This CDR3 reads CASSDPSSNYGYTF. DNA of the CDR3: TGCGCCAGCAGTGACCCTTCATCTAACTATGGCTACACCTTC.

The chain is built from TRBV19 and TRBJ1-2; D is ambiguous. V was clipped by 3 bases and J by 4 bases, with 12 bases between them. The CDR3 contains 14 residues. The germline CDR1 and CDR2 sequences are LNHDA and SQIVND (reference sequence). The CDR3 DNA reads as TGTGCCAGTAGTATTAATTTCCTGCTCTATGGCTACACCTTC. Protein product: CASSINFLLYGYTF. Full variable domain (outside the CDR3, taken from reference TRBV19 and TRBJ1-2): DGGITQSPKYLFRKEGQNVTLSCEQNLNHDAMYWYRQDPGQGLRLIYYSQIVNDFQKGDIAEGYSVSREKKESFPLTVTSAQKNPTAFYLCASSINFLLYGYTFGSGTRLTVV.

The gene calls are TRBV19 and TRBJ1-5; D remains ambiguous. The CDR3 covers 13 residues. Per germline, CDR1 LNHDA and CDR2 SQIVND (reference sequence). V dropped 5 bases and J dropped 3 bases, with 8 bases sitting between them. The CDR3, as DNA: TGTGCCAGTAGTGGCAGGACCAATCAGCCCCAGCATTTT. Translation gives CASSGRTNQPQHF. The full variable domain, rest sourced from reference TRBV19 and TRBJ1-5, is DGGITQSPKYLFRKEGQNVTLSCEQNLNHDAMYWYRQDPGQGLRLIYYSQIVNDFQKGDIAEGYSVSREKKESFPLTVTSAQKNPTAFYLCASSGRTNQPQHFGDGTRLSIL.

The chain carries TRBV7-9 and TRBJ2-1, with D possibly matching TRBD2 (5 bases). V lost 2 bases, J lost 8 bases, and 10 bases lay in between. Germline V gives CDR1 SEHNR, CDR2 FQNEAQ (reference sequence). The CDR3 is 13 amino acids. The CDR3 loop reads CASSLTGSDEQFF. The CDR3 DNA is TGTGCCAGCAGCTTAACGGGGTCGGATGAGCAGTTCTTC.

The rearrangement uses TRBV19 and TRBJ1-1; maybe TRBD1 (6 bases). The CDR3 is 14 residues long. With 7 bases removed from V and 0 bases from J, the gap between germline ends came to 12 bases. CDR1 is LNHDA, CDR2 SQIVND, per germline (reference sequence). This chain's CDR3 is CASKEGGLNTEAFF. Here the CDR3 DNA reads TGTGCCAGTAAAGAGGGGGGCCTGAACACTGAAGCTTTCTTT.

This rearrangement joins TRBV27 to TRBJ2-2; 8 nucleotides agree with TRBD1. There are 13 residues in the CDR3. J lost 7 bases, V lost 6 bases, and 4 bases had no gene match. Germline CDR1 MNHEY, CDR2 SMNVEV (reference sequence). The CDR3 sequence: CASSRGLLGELFF. The DNA of the CDR3 is TGTGCCAGCAGCAGGGGGCTCCTCGGGGAGCTGTTTTTT.